This T cell receptor (beta chain) is from a study of T cells in Graves' hyperthyroidism and ophthalmopathy. Study-level results: The model identified upcoming ophthalmopathy a median approximately 6.4 months ahead of onset. Blood held most thyroid clonotypes expanded above 0.001 frequency.

Exclusions: uncontrolled infection, other autoimmune disease, pregnancy, lactation. V dropped 1 base and J dropped 0 bases, with 7 bases sitting between them. The germline V gene has CDR1 SGHRS and CDR2 YFSETQ. The CDR3 has 14 residues. This clonotype was picked up many times. Its antigen is as yet unknown. Authors of the study amplified TCR beta CDR3 regions from RNA transcripts. A first-round RT-PCR of the TCR CDR3 used the HTBI primer set. TCRdb reprocessed the multiplex PCR reads via MiXCR and lists one record per CDR3 protein. The sample includes approximately 400,000 distinct CDR3 sequences, around 14% of them seen just once.

The TCR was taken from a woman younger than 35 with Graves' hyperthyroidism. V gene TRBV5-1 combines with J gene TRBJ1-1, with unresolved D. The sample was blood. The CDR3 nucleotides are TGCGCCAGCAGCTTGATTTTCCTGAACACTGAAGCTTTCTTT. Translated: CASSLIFLNTEAFF.